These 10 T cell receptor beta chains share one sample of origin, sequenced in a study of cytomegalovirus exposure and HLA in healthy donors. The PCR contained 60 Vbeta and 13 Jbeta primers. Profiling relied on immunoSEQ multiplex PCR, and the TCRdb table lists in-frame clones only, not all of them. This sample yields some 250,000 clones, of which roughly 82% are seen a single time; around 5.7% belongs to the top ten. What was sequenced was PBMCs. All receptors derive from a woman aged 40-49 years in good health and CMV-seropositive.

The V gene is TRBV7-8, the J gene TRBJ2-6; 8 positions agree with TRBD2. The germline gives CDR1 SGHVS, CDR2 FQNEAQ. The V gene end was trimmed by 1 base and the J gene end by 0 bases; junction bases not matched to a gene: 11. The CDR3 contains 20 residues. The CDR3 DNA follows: TGTGCCAGCAGCTTAGTAGCCCTAGCGGGTTTATCCTCTGGGGCCAACGTCCTGACTTTC. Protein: CASSLVALAGLSSGANVLTF.

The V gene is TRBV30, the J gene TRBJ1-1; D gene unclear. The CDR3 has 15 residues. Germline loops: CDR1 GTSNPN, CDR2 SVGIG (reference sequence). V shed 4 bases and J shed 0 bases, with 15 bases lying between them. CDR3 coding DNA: TGTGCCTGGACAGTAGGCCAGGCTATGAACACTGAAGCTTTCTTT. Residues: CAWTVGQAMNTEAFF.

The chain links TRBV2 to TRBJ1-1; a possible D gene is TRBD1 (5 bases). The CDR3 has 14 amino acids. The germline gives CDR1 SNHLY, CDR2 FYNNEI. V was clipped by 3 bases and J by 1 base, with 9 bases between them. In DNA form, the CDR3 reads TGTGCCAGCAGTGATTTGGGGGGGAACACTGAAGCTTTCTTT. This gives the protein CASSDLGGNTEAFF.

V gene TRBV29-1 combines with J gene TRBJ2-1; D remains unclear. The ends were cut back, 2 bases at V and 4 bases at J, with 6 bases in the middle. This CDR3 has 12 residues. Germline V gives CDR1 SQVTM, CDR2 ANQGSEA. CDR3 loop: CSVETGYNEQFF. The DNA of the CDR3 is TGCAGCGTTGAAACCGGGTACAATGAGCAGTTCTTC.

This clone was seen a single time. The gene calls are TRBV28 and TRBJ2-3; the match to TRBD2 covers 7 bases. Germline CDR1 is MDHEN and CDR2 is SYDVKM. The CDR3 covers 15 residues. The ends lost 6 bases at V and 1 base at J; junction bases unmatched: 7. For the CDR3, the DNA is TGTGCCAGCAGCCCCTGGGCGGGAGGCACAGATACGCAGTATTTT. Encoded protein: CASSPWAGGTDTQYF.

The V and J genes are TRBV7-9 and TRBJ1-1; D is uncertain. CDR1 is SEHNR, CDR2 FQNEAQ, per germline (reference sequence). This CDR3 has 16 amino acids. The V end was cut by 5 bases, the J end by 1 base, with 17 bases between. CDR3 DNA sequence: TGTGCCAGCAGCCCAACCACCGGTCCAGGGAACACTGAAGCTTTCTTT. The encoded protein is CASSPTTGPGNTEAFF.

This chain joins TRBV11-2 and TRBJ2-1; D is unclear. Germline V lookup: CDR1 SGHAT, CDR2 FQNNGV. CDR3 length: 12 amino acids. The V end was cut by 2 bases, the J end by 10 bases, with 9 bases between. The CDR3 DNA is TGTGCCAGCAGCTTATTAACTGAGGAGCAGTTCTTC. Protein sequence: CASSLLTEEQFF.

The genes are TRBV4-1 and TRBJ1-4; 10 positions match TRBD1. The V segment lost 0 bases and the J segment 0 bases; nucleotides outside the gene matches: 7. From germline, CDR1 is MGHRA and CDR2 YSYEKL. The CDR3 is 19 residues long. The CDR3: CASSQDFGQGVSTNEKLFF. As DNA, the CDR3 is TGCGCCAGCAGCCAAGATTTTGGACAGGGGGTATCAACTAATGAAAAACTGTTTTTT.

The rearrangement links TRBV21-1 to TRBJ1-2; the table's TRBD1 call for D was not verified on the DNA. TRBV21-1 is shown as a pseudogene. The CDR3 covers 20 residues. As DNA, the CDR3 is TGTGCCAGCAGCAAAACAGGAATAGGGGCGCCGGTTGGAACTAACTATGGCTACACCTTC. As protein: CASSKTGIGAPVGTNYGYTF.

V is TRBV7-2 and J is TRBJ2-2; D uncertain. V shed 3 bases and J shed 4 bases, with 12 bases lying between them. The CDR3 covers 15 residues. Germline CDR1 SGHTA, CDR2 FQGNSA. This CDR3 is CASSLWQASTGELFF. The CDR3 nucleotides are TGTGCCAGCAGCTTGTGGCAGGCCAGCACCGGGGAGCTGTTTTTT. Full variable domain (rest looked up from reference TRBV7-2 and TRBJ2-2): GAGVSQSPSNKVTEKGKDVELRCDPISGHTALYWYRQSLGQGLEFLIYFQGNSAPDKSGLPSDRFSAERTGGSVSTLTIQRTQQEDSAVYLCASSLWQASTGELFFGEGSRLTVL.